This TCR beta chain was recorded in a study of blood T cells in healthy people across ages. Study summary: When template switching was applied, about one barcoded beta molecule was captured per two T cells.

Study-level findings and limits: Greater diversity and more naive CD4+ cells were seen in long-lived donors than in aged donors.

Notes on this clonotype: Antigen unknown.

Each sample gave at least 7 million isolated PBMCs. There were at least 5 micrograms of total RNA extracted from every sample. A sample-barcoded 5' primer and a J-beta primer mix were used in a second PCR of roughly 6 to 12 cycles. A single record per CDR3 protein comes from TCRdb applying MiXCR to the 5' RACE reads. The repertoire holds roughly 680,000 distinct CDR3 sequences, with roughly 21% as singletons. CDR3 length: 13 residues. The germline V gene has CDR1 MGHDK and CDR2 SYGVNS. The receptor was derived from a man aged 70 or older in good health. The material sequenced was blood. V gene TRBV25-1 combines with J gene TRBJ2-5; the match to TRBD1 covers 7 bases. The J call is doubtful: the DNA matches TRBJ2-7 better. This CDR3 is CATRQGRTYEQYF. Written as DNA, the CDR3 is TGTGCCACCCGACAGGGCAGGACCTACGAGCAGTACTTC.